Shown below are 20 T cell receptor beta chains from a single sample sequenced in a study of blood T cell repertoires in COVID-19. Clones were sequenced by immunoSEQ multiplex PCR, and TCRdb holds only the in-frame ones, with some missing. The table has 60,000 to 85,000 clones, around 90% seen once; the top ten hold 6% to 7.5%. The sequencing input was peripheral blood. These receptors were obtained from a man aged 40-50 years with COVID-19, enrolled during active disease.

This clone showed up just once. The V and J genes are TRBV19 and TRBJ2-7; D is undetermined. The germline V gene encodes CDR1 LNHDA and CDR2 SQIVND (reference sequence). The CDR3 has 11 residues. V was trimmed by 8 bases and J by 13 bases, leaving 18 bases between them. The CDR3, as DNA: TGTGCCAGTCGCCTGGGCGAGACAACCTACTTC. This encodes CASRLGETTYF. Looking up the rest from reference TRBV19 and TRBJ2-7 gives the full variable domain: DGGITQSPKYLFRKEGQNVTLSCEQNLNHDAMYWYRQDPGQGLRLIYYSQIVNDFQKGDIAEGYSVSREKKESFPLTVTSAQKNPTAFYLCASRLGETTYFGPGTRLTVT.

This clone was seen only once. The chain joins TRBV7-2 to TRBJ2-7; D may be TRBD2 (5 bases). The CDR3 totals 16 residues. Germline-derived CDR1 and CDR2 are SGHTA and FQGNSA. The V end lost 5 bases, the J end lost 7 bases, and 24 bases lay between the germline ends. The DNA for the CDR3 is TGTGCCAGCAGCCCCCGGATTGAGCCGGGGTTGAGGGAGCAGTACTTC. Translated, it gives CASSPRIEPGLREQYF.

This clone was observed a few times. V gene TRBV4-2 combines with J gene TRBJ1-2, with D perhaps TRBD1 (5 bases). The germline gives CDR1 LGHNA, CDR2 YNFKEQ. The CDR3 consists of 16 residues. Trimming left V 4 bases short and J 7 bases short, with 22 bases between. CDR3 sequence reads: CASSPPPQTDSSGYTF. In DNA, the CDR3 is TGTGCCAGCAGCCCTCCGCCCCAAACAGACAGCTCTGGCTACACCTTC.

The chain employs TRBV18 and TRBJ2-7; the match to TRBD1 covers 9 bases. The CDR3 consists of 16 residues. V gave up 4 bases and J gave up 2 bases; unmatched junction bases: 9. The V gene's germline CDR1 is KGHSH and CDR2 LQKENI. This chain's CDR3 is CASSLGDRAIPYEQYF. The CDR3 nucleotides are TGTGCCAGCTCACTTGGGGACAGGGCAATTCCCTACGAGCAGTACTTC.

This clone was seen just once. J is TRBJ2-7 and V is TRBV25-1, with TRBD2 as a possible D gene (7 bases). CDR3 length: 18 residues. V lost 4 bases, J lost 0 bases, and 22 bases lay in between. Germline V gene lookup returns CDR1 MGHDK and CDR2 SYGVNS. CDR3 residues: CASSGLGGAQVSSYEQYF. In DNA, the CDR3 is TGTGCCAGCAGTGGCCTTGGGGGGGCGCAGGTGAGCTCCTACGAGCAGTACTTC.

The V gene is TRBV10-1, the J gene TRBJ1-1; D may be TRBD1 (5 bases). Germline CDR1 and CDR2: WNHNN and SYGVQD (reference sequence). Deletions cut 8 bases from V and 11 bases from J, with 21 bases between. This CDR3 spans 13 amino acids. CDR3 residues: CASQEQVRARAFF. The CDR3 DNA sequence: TGCGCCAGCCAGGAACAGGTACGGGCAAGGGCTTTCTTT.

The chain links TRBV18 to TRBJ1-6; no definite D call. Trimming shortened V by 6 bases and J by 9 bases, and 15 bases separated the two germline ends. This CDR3 has 14 amino acids. Germline values: CDR1 KGHSH, CDR2 LQKENI. CDR3 region: CASSRREQASPLHF. In DNA, the CDR3 is TGTGCCAGCTCCCGCCGGGAGCAGGCTTCACCCCTCCACTTT.

The chain recombines TRBV28 with TRBJ1-2, with a tentative D call TRBD1 (5 bases). Trimming cost V 6 bases and J 7 bases, with 15 bases left between them. CDR3 size: 13 residues. Per the germline V gene, CDR1 is MDHEN and CDR2 is SYDVKM. CDR3 amino acids: CASSTGLTGGYTF. In nucleotides, the CDR3 is TGTGCCAGCAGCACGGGACTGACCGGTGGCTACACCTTC.

The chain employs TRBV5-1 and TRBJ2-2, with 7 nucleotides matching TRBD2. Germline values: CDR1 SGHRS, CDR2 YFSETQ. Trimming cost V 4 bases and J 10 bases; bases outside gene matches: 10. The CDR3 covers 14 residues. CDR3 sequence reads: CASSRSGREEELFF. In nucleotides, the CDR3 is TGCGCCAGCAGCAGGTCAGGGAGGGAAGAGGAGCTGTTTTTT.

The V and J genes are TRBV7-9 and TRBJ1-5, with D perhaps TRBD1 (6 bases). The CDR3 covers 17 residues. V gave up 0 bases and J gave up 0 bases, with 12 bases separating them. Germline CDR1 is SEHNR and CDR2 is FQNEAQ (reference sequence). The CDR3 here is CASSLAILGGSNQPQHF. The CDR3 DNA reads as TGTGCCAGCAGCTTAGCCATTTTAGGGGGTAGCAATCAGCCCCAGCATTTT.

This clone appeared a single time. The chain carries TRBV3-1 (or the pseudogene TRBV3-2) and TRBJ2-5; tentatively, D is TRBD2 (7 bases). This CDR3 comprises 16 residues. Germline values: CDR1 LGHDT, CDR2 YNNKEL (reference sequence). V was cut by 4 bases and J by 3 bases, with 18 bases left in between. CDR3 loop: CASSLRWGGPEETQYF. The CDR3 DNA is TGTGCCAGCAGCCTCCGGTGGGGGGGGCCAGAAGAGACCCAGTACTTC.

This rearrangement joins TRBV30 to TRBJ1-4; no firm D call. This CDR3 is 11 amino acids long. V was trimmed by 2 bases and J by 6 bases, leaving 4 bases between them. Germline CDR1 reads GTSNPN; CDR2 reads SVGIG (reference sequence). DNA of the CDR3: TGTGCCTGGAGTACTTATGAAAAACTGTTTTTT. Encoded protein: CAWSTYEKLFF.

The rearrangement links TRBV5-6 to TRBJ2-7, with D possibly TRBD2 on 5 matching bases. The CDR3 spans 13 residues. The V gene lost 0 bases and the J gene lost 6 bases, with 10 bases spanning the gap. Germline V gene data show CDR1 as SGHDT and CDR2 as YYEEEE. CDR3 protein: CASSLVEGAEQYF. The CDR3 DNA sequence: TGTGCCAGCAGCTTGGTCGAGGGAGCCGAGCAGTACTTC. The full variable domain, with the rest looked up from reference TRBV5-6 and TRBJ2-7, is DAGVTQSPTHLIKTRGQQVTLRCSPKSGHDTVSWYQQALGQGPQFIFQYYEEEERQRGNFPDRFSGHQFPNYSSELNVNALLLGDSALYLCASSLVEGAEQYFGPGTRLTVT.

V and J are TRBV3-1 (or the pseudogene TRBV3-2) and TRBJ1-1; the D gene is possibly TRBD1 (5 bases). The CDR3 length is 15 residues. Germline values: CDR1 LGHDT, CDR2 YNNKEL (reference sequence). V was clipped by 6 bases and J by 1 base, with 15 bases between them. In DNA form, the CDR3 reads TGTGCCAGCAGGAGCGGGTGGGGGGAGAACACTGAAGCTTTCTTT. It is translated as CASRSGWGENTEAFF.

J is TRBJ1-1 and V is TRBV11-2; 7 bases line up with TRBD1. The CDR3 runs to 14 residues. J gave up 1 base and V 1 base, and 0 bases lay outside the gene matches. Germline V gene data show CDR1 as SGHAT and CDR2 as FQNNGV. This CDR3 reads CASSLGTGNTEAFF. CDR3 DNA sequence: TGTGCCAGCAGCTTAGGGACAGGGAACACTGAAGCTTTCTTT.

CDR3 amino acids: CASGGFGTGSTDTQYF. Here the CDR3 DNA reads TGTGCCAGCGGGGGATTCGGGACAGGGAGCACAGATACGCAGTATTTT. The chain combines TRBV28 with TRBJ2-3, with TRBD1 matching over 9 bases. Trimming took 8 bases from V and 0 from J; bases not matched to a gene: 9. The V gene's germline CDR1 is MDHEN and CDR2 SYDVKM. The CDR3 loop spans 16 amino acids.

This clone was seen a few times. The rearrangement links TRBV2 to TRBJ2-1; a possible D gene is TRBD2 (5 bases). This CDR3 region has 14 residues. Trimming pared 3 bases from V and 4 bases from J, leaving 10 bases between. Germline-derived CDR1 and CDR2 are SNHLY and FYNNEI. CDR3 in DNA: TGTGCCAGCAGTGATTTGGGGAGTTACAATGAGCAGTTCTTC. Translation gives CASSDLGSYNEQFF.

This chain links TRBV21-1 with TRBJ1-2; the table's D call of TRBD1 was not tested on the DNA. TRBV21-1 has pseudogene status. CDR3 length: 15 amino acids. Here the CDR3 reads CASSTQRVQVGGYTF. As DNA, the CDR3 is TGTGCCAGCAGCACCCAGAGAGTCCAGGTGGGTGGCTACACCTTC.

The chain combines TRBV5-1 with TRBJ1-4, with a weak D call TRBD1 (5 bases). Germline assignment: CDR1 SGHRS and CDR2 YFSETQ. The CDR3 runs to 15 residues. V shed 6 bases and J shed 0 bases, with 12 bases lying between them. The DNA for the CDR3 is TGCGCCAGCACCCCGGACATCACAACTAATGAAAAACTGTTTTTT. It is translated as CASTPDITTNEKLFF.

The V call is TRBV6-5, the J call TRBJ2-7; D is unclear. V was trimmed by 7 bases and J by 5 bases, leaving 15 bases between them. This CDR3 is built from 13 residues. Germline V CDR1 and CDR2: MNHEY, SVGAGI. CDR3 protein: CASMLAGAHEQYF. CDR3 in DNA: TGTGCCAGCATGTTGGCCGGAGCACACGAGCAGTACTTC.